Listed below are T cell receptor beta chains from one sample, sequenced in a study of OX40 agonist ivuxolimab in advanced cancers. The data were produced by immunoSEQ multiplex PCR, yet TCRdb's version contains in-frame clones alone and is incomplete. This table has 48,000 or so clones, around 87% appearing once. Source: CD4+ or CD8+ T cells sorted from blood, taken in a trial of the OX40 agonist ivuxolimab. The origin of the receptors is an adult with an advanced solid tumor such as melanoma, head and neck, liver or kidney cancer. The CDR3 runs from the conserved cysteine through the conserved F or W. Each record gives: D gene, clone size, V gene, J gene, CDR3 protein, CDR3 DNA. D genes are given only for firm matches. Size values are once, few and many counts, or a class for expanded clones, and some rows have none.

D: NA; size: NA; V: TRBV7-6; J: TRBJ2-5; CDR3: CASSLRVGAVQETQYF; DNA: TGTGCCAGCAGCTTAAGAGTGGGCGCGGTACAAGAGACCCAGTACTTC
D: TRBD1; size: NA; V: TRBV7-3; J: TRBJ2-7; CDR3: CASSPTGTAYEQYF; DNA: TGTGCCAGCAGCCCGACCGGGACAGCCTACGAGCAGTACTTC
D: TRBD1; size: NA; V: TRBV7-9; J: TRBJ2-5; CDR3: CASIDRQGAQETQYF; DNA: TGTGCCAGCATCGACCGGCAGGGGGCTCAAGAGACCCAGTACTTC
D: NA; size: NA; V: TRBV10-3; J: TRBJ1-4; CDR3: CAIKRGDREKLFF; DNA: TGTGCCATTAAACGGGGGGATCGGGAAAAACTGTTTTTT
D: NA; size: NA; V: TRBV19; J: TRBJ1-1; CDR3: CASIPRGFLNGEAFF; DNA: TGTGCCAGTATCCCCAGGGGTTTCCTCAACGGTGAAGCTTTCTTT
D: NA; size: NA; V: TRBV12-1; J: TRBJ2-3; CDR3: CASSFGGRELDTQYF; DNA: TGTGCCAGCAGCTTCGGCGGGAGGGAGCTAGATACGCAGTATTTT
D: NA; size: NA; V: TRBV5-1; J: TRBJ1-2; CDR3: CASSPRSEGYGYTF; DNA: TGCGCCAGCAGCCCCAGGTCGGAAGGGTATGGCTACACCTTC
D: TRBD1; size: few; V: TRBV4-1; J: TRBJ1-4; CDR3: CASSPGTVPNEKLFF; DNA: TGCGCCAGCAGCCCCGGGACAGTCCCCAATGAAAAACTGTTTTTT
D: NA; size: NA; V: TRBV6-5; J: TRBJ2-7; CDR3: CATLGQSTEQYF; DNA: TGTGCCACCCTTGGACAGTCAACCGAGCAGTACTTC
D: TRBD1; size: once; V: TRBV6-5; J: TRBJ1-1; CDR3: CASSYGDRNTEAFF; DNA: TGTGCCAGCAGTTACGGGGACAGAAACACTGAAGCTTTCTTT
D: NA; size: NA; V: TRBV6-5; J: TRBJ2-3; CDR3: CASSYRVSTDTQYF; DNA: TGTGCCAGCAGTTACAGGGTTAGCACAGATACGCAGTATTTT
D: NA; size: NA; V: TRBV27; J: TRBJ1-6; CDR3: CASSLESSYNSPLHF; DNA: TGTGCCAGCAGTTTAGAGAGCTCCTATAATTCACCCCTCCACTTT
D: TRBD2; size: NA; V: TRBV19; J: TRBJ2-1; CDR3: CASSIAGGSYNEQFF; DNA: TGTGCCAGTAGTATAGCGGGAGGGTCCTACAATGAGCAGTTCTTC
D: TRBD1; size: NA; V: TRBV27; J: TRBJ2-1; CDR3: CASGRDRAYNEQFF; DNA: TGTGCCAGCGGCCGGGACAGGGCTTACAATGAGCAGTTCTTC
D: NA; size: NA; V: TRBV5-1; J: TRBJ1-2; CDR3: CASSFQSEANYGYTF; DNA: TGCGCCAGCAGCTTTCAGAGCGAGGCTAACTATGGCTACACCTTC
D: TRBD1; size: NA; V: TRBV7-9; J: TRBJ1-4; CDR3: CASSRGTVAFNEKLFF; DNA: TGTGCCAGCAGTAGGGGGACAGTGGCTTTTAATGAAAAACTGTTTTTT
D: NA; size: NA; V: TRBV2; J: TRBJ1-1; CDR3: CATNRRGTEAFF; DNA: TGTGCCACCAATCGGAGAGGGACTGAAGCTTTCTTT
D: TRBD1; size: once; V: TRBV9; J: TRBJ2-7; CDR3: CASSPAGQGIYEQYF; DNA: TGTGCCAGCAGCCCAGCGGGACAGGGTATCTACGAGCAGTACTTC
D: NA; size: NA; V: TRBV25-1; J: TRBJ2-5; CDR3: CASSEGDAAWETQYF; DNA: TGTGCCAGCAGTGAAGGGGACGCAGCATGGGAGACCCAGTACTTC
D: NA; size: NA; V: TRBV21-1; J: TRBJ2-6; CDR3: CASSKAISGKTPLGANVLTF; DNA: TGTGCCAGCAGCAAAGCAATTAGCGGGAAGACCCCTTTGGGGGCCAACGTCCTGACTTTC
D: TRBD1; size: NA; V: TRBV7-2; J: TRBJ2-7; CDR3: CASSRGTGKLYEQYF; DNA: TGTGCCAGCAGCCGAGGGACAGGCAAGCTCTACGAGCAGTACTTC
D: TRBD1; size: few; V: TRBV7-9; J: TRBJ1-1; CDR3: CASSSAGGTEAFF; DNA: TGTGCCAGCAGCTCCGCAGGGGGCACTGAAGCTTTCTTT
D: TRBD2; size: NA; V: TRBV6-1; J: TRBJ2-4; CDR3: CASSEIAGAAKNIQYF; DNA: TGTGCCAGCAGTGAAATTGCGGGAGCGGCCAAAAACATTCAGTACTTC
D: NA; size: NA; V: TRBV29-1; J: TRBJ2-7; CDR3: CSVKEGSGGVGEQYF; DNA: TGCAGCGTTAAGGAGGGGTCGGGTGGGGTAGGCGAGCAGTACTTC
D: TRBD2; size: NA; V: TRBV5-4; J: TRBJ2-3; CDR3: CASSRTSASTDTQYF; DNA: TGTGCCAGCTCCAGGACTAGCGCGAGCACAGATACGCAGTATTTT
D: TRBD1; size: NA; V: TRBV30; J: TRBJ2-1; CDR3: CAWSSTGTGGREQFF; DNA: TGTGCCTGGAGTTCCACCGGGACAGGGGGCCGGGAGCAGTTCTTC
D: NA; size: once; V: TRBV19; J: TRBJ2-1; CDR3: CASSPRWSSYNEQFF; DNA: TGTGCCAGTAGTCCGCGATGGAGCTCCTACAATGAGCAGTTCTTC
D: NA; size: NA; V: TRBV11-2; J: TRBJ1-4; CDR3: CASSLVGASNEKLFF; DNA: TGTGCCAGCAGCTTAGTGGGGGCTTCTAATGAAAAACTGTTTTTT
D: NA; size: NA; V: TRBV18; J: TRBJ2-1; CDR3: CASSPDLEGRFF; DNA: TGTGCCAGCTCACCGGACCTCGAGGGTCGGTTCTTC
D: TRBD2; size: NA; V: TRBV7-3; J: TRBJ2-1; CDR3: CASSLAGDAGNEQFF; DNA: TGTGCCAGCAGCTTAGCGGGAGACGCGGGCAATGAGCAGTTCTTC
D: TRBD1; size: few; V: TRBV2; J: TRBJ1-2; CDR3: CASRGTGDYGYTF; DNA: TGTGCCAGCAGGGGGACAGGGGATTATGGCTACACCTTC
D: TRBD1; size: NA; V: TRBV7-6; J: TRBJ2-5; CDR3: CASSRVGQAPQETQYF; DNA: TGTGCCAGCAGCCGCGTTGGACAGGCCCCCCAGGAGACCCAGTACTTC
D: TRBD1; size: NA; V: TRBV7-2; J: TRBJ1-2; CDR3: CASSRDREDGYTF; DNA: TGTGCCAGCAGCCGCGACAGGGAGGATGGCTACACCTTC
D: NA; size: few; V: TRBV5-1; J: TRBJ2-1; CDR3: CASSLGNSYNEQFF; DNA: TGCGCCAGCAGCTTGGGTAACTCCTACAATGAGCAGTTCTTC
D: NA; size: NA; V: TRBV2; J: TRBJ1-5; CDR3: CASSRFGEEGQPQHF; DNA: TGTGCCAGCAGTAGGTTCGGGGAGGAAGGTCAGCCCCAGCATTTT
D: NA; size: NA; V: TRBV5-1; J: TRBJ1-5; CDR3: CASSLDPGQPQHF; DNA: TGCGCCAGCAGCTTGGACCCGGGGCAGCCCCAGCATTTT
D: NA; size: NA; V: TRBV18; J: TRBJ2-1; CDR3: CASSPYVTGVGSHEQFF; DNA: TGTGCCAGCTCACCATATGTAACGGGCGTAGGAAGCCATGAGCAGTTCTTC
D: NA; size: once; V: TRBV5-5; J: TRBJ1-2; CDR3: CASSLGHTINYGYTF; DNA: TGTGCCAGCAGCTTAGGACATACGATTAACTATGGCTACACCTTC
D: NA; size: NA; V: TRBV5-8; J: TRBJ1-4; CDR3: CASSRLVFGEKLFF; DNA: TGTGCCAGCAGCCGGCTTGTCTTTGGAGAAAAACTGTTTTTT
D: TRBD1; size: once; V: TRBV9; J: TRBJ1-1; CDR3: CASSPSTGTGEAFF; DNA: TGTGCCAGCAGCCCATCCACCGGGACAGGGGAAGCTTTCTTT
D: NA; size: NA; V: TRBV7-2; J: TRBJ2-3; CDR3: CASSPTRVGDTQYF; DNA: TGTGCCAGCAGCCCGACGAGGGTTGGAGATACGCAGTATTTT
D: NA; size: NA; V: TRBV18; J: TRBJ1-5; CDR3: CASSPPKGRQGNQPQHF; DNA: TGTGCCAGCTCGCCACCGAAGGGTCGGCAGGGGAATCAGCCCCAGCATTTT
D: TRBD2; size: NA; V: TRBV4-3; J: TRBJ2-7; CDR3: CASSQGLAGAYEQYF; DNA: TGCGCCAGCAGCCAAGGACTAGCGGGGGCCTACGAGCAGTACTTC
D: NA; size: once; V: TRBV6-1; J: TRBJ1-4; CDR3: CASTEGRRREKLFF; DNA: TGTGCCAGCACCGAGGGTCGGCGTAGGGAAAAACTGTTTTTT
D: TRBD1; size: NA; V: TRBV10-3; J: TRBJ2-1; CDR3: CAISTRTGGTYNEQFF; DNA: TGTGCCATCAGTACCCGGACAGGGGGAACCTACAATGAGCAGTTCTTC
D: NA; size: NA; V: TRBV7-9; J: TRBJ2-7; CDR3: CASSPPGVGYNAGQYF; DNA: TGTGCCAGCAGCCCCCCCGGGGTCGGATATAATGCGGGGCAGTACTTC
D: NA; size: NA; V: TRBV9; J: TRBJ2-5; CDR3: CASSVGELGLQETQYF; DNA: TGTGCCAGCAGCGTAGGGGAACTAGGACTACAAGAGACCCAGTACTTC
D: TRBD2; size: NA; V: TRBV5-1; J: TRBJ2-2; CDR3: CASSPLAGRLTGELFF; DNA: TGCGCCAGCAGCCCACTAGCGGGGCGTCTCACCGGGGAGCTGTTTTTT
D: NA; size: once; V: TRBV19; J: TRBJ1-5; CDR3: CASTVTGMGYQPQHF; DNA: TGTGCCAGTACCGTGACAGGCATGGGTTATCAGCCCCAGCATTTT
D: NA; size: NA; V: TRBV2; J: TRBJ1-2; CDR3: CASSVRDSGTYTF; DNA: TGTGCCAGCAGTGTTAGAGACAGTGGAACCTACACCTTC
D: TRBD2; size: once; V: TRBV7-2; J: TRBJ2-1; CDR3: CASSPSGSIYNEQFF; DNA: TGTGCCAGCAGCCCTAGCGGGTCAATTTACAATGAGCAGTTCTTC
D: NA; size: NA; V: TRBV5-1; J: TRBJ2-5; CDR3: CASSFDSNQETQYF; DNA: TGCGCCAGCAGCTTCGACAGTAACCAAGAGACCCAGTACTTC
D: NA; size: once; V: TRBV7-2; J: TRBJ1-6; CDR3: CASSLEPGWSPLHF; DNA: TGTGCCAGCAGCTTAGAGCCAGGGTGGTCACCCCTCCACTTT
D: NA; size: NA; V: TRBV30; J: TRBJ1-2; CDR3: CAWSVDSSYGYTF; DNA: TGTGCCTGGAGTGTGGACAGCAGCTATGGCTACACCTTC